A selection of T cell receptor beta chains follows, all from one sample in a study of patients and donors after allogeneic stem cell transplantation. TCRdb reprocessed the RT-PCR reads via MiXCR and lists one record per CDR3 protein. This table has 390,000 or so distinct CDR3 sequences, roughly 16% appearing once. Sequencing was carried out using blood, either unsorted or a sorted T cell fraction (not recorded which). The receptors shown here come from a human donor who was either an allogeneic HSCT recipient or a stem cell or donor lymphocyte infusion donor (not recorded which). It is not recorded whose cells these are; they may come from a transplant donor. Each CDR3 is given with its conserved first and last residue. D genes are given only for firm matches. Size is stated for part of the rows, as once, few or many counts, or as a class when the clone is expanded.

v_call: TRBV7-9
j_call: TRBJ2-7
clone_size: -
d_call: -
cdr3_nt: TGTGCCAGCAGCTTATTTGGGGGAGACGAGCAGTACTTC
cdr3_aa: CASSLFGGDEQYF

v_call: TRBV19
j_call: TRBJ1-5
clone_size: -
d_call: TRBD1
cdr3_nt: TGTGCCAGTAGTATCGCAGGGGGCGGGAATCAGCCCCAGCATTTT
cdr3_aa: CASSIAGGGNQPQHF

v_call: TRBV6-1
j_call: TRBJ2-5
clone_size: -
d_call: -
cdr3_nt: TGTGCCAGCAGTGTAGGCCTAGGTGGCCAAGAGACCCAGTACTTC
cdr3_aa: CASSVGLGGQETQYF

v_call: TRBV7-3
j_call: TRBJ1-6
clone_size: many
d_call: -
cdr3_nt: TGTGCCAGCTCTTGGGGGGCAGGTTCACCCCTCCACTTT
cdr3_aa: CASSWGAGSPLHF

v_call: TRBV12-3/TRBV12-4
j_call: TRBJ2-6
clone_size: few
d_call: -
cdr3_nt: TGTGCCAGCAGTTTATTCTCGACAGGAGGCTCTGGGGCCAACGTCCTGACTTTC
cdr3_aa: CASSLFSTGGSGANVLTF

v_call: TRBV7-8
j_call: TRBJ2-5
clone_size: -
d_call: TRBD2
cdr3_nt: TGTGCCAGCAGCTTACCTCGCGGGGGGGCCCGGGAGACCCAGTACTTC
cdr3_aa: CASSLPRGGARETQYF

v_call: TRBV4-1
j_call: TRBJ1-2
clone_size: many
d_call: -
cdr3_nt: TGCGCCAGCAGCCAAGATAGGTCCCAGACCAACTATGGCTACACCTTC
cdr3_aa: CASSQDRSQTNYGYTF

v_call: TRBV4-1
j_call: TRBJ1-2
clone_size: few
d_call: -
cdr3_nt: TGCGCCAGCAGCCACCCCGCGGGTGGGCTCCGTGGCTACACCTTC
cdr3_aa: CASSHPAGGLRGYTF

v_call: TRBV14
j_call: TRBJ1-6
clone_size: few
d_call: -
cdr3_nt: TGTGCCAGCAGCCAAGATGGGGTGCGATCACCCCTCCACTTT
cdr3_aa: CASSQDGVRSPLHF

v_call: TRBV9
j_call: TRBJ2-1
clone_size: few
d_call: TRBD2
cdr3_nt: TGTGCCAGCAGCCCCACTCCTAGCGGCAGGCGTGGTGAGCAGTTCTTC
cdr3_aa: CASSPTPSGRRGEQFF

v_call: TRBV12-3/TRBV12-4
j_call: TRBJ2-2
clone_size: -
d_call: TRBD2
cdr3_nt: TGTGCCAGCAGTTTCCTAGCGGGAAAGGGTACCGGGGAGCTGTTTTTT
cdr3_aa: CASSFLAGKGTGELFF

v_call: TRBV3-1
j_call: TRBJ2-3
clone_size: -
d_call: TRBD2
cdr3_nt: TGTGCCAGCAGCCAGGGACGGCCTAGCGGGATGGTTGGTACGCAGTATTTT
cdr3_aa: CASSQGRPSGMVGTQYF

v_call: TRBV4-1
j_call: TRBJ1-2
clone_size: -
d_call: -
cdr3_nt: TGCGCCAGCAGCCAAGATCCCCGGCGAGGCTACACCTTC
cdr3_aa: CASSQDPRRGYTF

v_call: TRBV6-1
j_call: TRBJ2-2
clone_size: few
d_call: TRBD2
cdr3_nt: TGTGCCAGCACCCCCTCTAAGGCGGGAGCTATCGGGGAGCTGTTTTTT
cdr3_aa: CASTPSKAGAIGELFF

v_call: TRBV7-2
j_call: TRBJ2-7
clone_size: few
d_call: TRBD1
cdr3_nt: TGTGCCAGCAGCCTTTCCGGGACAGGGCCCTCCTACGAGCAGTACTTC
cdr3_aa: CASSLSGTGPSYEQYF

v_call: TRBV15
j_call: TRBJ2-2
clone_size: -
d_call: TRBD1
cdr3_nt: TGTGCCACCAGCAGAGATCTCAGACAGGGTCGACGCACCGGGGAGCTGTTTTTT
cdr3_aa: CATSRDLRQGRRTGELFF

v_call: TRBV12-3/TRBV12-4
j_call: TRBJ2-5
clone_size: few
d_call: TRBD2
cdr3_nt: TGTGCCAGCGGCCGGGGGGGCGTAGAGACCCAGTACTTC
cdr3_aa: CASGRGGVETQYF

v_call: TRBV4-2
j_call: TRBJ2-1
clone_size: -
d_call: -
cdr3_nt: TGTGCCAGCAGCCAAGAATCTACTAGCAATCGGAATGAGCAGTTCTTC
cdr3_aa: CASSQESTSNRNEQFF

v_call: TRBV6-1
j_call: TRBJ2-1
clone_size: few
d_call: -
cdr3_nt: TGTGCCATCCTAGATCGGACAGGGAGGGTGAACAATGAGCAGTTCTTC
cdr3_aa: CAILDRTGRVNNEQFF

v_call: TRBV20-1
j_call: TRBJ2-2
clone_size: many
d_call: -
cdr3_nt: TGCAGTGCTAGGGCTGGGCCCGGGGAGCTGTTTTTT
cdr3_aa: CSARAGPGELFF

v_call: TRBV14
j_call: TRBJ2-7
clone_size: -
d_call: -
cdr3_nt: TGTGCCAGCAGCCAAGAAGAGGTAGTGATTCCCTACGAGCAGTACTTC
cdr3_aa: CASSQEEVVIPYEQYF

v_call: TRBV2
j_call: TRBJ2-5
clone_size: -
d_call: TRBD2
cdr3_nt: TGTGCCAGCAGTGAATGGGGGGGTGGAGAGACCCAGTACTTC
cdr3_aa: CASSEWGGGETQYF

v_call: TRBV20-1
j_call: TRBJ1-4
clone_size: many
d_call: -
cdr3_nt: TGCAGTGCTGGTATAGTACAGTCCTACCCGAGTGAAAAACTGTTTTTT
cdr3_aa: CSAGIVQSYPSEKLFF

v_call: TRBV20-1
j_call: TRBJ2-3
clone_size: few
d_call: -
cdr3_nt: TGCAGTGCTGTTAACCGAGCGAAGGGTACAGATACGCAGTATTTT
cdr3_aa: CSAVNRAKGTDTQYF

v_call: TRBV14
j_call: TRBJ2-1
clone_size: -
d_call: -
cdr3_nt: TGTGCCAGCAGCTCCTGGGGGGGGGCGGAGGAGCAGTTCTTC
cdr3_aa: CASSSWGGAEEQFF

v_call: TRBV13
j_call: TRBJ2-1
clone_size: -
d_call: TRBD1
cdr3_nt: TGTGCCAGCAGCCCCGGACAGGGGGCAGTTTTGAATGAGCAGTTCTTC
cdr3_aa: CASSPGQGAVLNEQFF

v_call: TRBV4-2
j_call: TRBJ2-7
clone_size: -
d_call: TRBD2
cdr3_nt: TGTGCCAGCAGCCAAGCTGGAGCGGGAGGTTACGAGCAGTACTTC
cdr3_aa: CASSQAGAGGYEQYF

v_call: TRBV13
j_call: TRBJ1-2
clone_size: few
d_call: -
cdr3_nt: TGTGCCAGCAGCTCCCTCCCCGGGGAGGGAGATGGCTACACCTTC
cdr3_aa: CASSSLPGEGDGYTF

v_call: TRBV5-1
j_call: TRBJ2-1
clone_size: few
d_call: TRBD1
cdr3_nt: TGCGCCAGCAGCTCAGAACAGGGGTCAAATGAGCAGTTCTTC
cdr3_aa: CASSSEQGSNEQFF

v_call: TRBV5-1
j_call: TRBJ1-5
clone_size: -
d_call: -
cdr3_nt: TGCGCCAGCAGAAGGGACCTGAATCAGCCCCAGCATTTT
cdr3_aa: CASRRDLNQPQHF

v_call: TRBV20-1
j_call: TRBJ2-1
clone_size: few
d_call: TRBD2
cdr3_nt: TGCAGTGCTAAATCAGCTAGCGGTTACAATGAGCAGTTCTTC
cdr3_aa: CSAKSASGYNEQFF

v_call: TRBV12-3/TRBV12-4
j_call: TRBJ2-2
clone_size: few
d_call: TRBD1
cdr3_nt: TGTGCCAGCAGTTGGGGACAGGGGGTTTCCGGGGAGCTGTTTTTT
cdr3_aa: CASSWGQGVSGELFF

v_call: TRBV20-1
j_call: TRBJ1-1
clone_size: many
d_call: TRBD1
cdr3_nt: TGCAGTGCTTTACAGGGGGCTGACACTGAAGCTTTCTTT
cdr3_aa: CSALQGADTEAFF

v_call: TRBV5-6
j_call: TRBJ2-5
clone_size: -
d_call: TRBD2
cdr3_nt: TGTGCCAGCAGCTCGGGACTAGCGGGAGGGCCGATGTGGGAGACCCAGTACTTC
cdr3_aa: CASSSGLAGGPMWETQYF

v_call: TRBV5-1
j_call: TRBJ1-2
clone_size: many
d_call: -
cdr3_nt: TGCGCCAGCAGCTCTTCAATGACGGGCTATGGCTACACCTTC
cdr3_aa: CASSSSMTGYGYTF

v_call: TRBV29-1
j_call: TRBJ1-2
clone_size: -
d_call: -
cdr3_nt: TGCAGCGTCCTACTGTACGCTGGCTACACCTTC
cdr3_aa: CSVLLYAGYTF

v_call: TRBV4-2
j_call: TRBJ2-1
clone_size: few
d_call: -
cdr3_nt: TGTGCCAGCAGCCAAGACTATAACAATGAGCAGTTCTTC
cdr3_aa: CASSQDYNNEQFF

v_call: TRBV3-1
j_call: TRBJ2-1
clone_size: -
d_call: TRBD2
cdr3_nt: TGTGCCAGCAGCTCGAGGATTAGCGGGTACAATGAGCAGTTCTTC
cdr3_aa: CASSSRISGYNEQFF

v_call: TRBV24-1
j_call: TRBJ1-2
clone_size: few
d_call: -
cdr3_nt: TGTGCCACCAGTGACCCAGGAGCTGGCTACACCTTC
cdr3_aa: CATSDPGAGYTF

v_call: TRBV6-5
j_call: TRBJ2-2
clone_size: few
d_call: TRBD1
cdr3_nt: TGTGCCAGCAGTTGGGCGGGACAGGGAACCGGGGAGCTGTTTTTT
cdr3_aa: CASSWAGQGTGELFF

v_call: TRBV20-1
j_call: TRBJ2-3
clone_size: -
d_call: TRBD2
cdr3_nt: TGCAGTGCTAGAGAACGGAGCGGGGCAACCTTGGATACGCAGTATTTT
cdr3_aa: CSARERSGATLDTQYF

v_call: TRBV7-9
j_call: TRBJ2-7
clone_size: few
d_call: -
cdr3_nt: TGTGCCAGCACCCCTGGTTCGTCACTTTACGAGCAGTACTTC
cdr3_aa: CASTPGSSLYEQYF

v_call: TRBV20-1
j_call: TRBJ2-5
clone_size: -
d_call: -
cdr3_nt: TGCAGTGCTACACAGGGCTGGTACCAAGAGACCCAGTACTTC
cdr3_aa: CSATQGWYQETQYF

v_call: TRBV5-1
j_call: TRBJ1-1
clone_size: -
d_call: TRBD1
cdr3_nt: TGCGCCAGCAGCCGGGACAGGGGGCGGCGATGGACTGAAGCTTTCTTT
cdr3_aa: CASSRDRGRRWTEAFF

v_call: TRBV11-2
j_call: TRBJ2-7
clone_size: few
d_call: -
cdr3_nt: TGTGCCAGCAGCTTAAACGGGAAAACCTACGAGCAGTACTTC
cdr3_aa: CASSLNGKTYEQYF

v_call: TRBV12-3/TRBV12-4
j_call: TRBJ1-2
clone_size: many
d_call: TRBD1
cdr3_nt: TGTGCCAGCAGAAGAGACAGGGTAAACTATGGCTACACCTTC
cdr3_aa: CASRRDRVNYGYTF

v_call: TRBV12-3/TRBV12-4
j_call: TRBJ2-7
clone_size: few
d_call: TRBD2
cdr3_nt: TGTGCCAGCAGGACTAGCGGAAACGAGCAGTACTTC
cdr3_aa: CASRTSGNEQYF

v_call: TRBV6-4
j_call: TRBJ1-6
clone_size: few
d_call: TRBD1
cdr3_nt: TGTGCCAGCAGTGAATCGACAGGGGGTAATTCACCCCTCCACTTT
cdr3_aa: CASSESTGGNSPLHF

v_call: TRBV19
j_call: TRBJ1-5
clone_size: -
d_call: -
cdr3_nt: TGTGCCAGTAGTTCCCCGGACGGTCCCTTGCAGCATTTT
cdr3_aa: CASSSPDGPLQHF

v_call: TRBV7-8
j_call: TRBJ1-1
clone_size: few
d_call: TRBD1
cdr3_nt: TGTGCCAGCAGCTTAGCGAGACCGGGACAGAGGACTGAAGCTTTCTTT
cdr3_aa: CASSLARPGQRTEAFF

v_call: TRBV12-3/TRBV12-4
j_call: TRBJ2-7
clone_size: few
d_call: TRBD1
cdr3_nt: TGTGCCAGCAGCCCCACAGGGGAACAGCAGTACTTC
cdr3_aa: CASSPTGEQQYF

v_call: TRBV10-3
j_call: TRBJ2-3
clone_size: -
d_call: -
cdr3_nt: TGTGCCATCAGTGAGGGGGGCCCAGATACGCAGTATTTT
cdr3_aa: CAISEGGPDTQYF

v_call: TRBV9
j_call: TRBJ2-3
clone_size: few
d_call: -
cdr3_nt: TGTGCCAGCAGCGTAGAGGGACTCGCTATGGATACGCAGTATTTT
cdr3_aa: CASSVEGLAMDTQYF

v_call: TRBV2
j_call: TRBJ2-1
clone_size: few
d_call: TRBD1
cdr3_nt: TGTGCCAGCGGTAAACAGGGGGCAGTCAATGAGCAGTTCTTC
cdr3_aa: CASGKQGAVNEQFF

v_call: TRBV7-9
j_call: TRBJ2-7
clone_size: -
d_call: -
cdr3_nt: TGTGCCAGCAGGGGGACCATTGCAGGGGCCTACGAGCAGTACTTC
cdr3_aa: CASRGTIAGAYEQYF

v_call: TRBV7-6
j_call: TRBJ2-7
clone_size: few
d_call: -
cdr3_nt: TGTGCCAGCAGCTTAGCCTCGGGAAACGAGCAGTACTTC
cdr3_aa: CASSLASGNEQYF

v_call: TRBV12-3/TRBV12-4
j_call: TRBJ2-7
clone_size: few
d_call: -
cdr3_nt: TGTGCCAGCAGTTTACAGGCCTCCTACGAGCAGTACTTC
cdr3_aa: CASSLQASYEQYF